This T cell receptor (beta chain) was retrieved from a study of regulatory T cells in long-lasting Graves disease (dated by TCRdb to the early 2020s). Looking at the study overall: Persistent Graves' disease meant more than 5 years of antithyroid drug treatment with TSH receptor autoantibodies that stayed positive. Persistent Graves' disease patients were compared with newly diagnosed Graves' disease patients by peripheral blood TCR sequencing and RNA sequencing. The study was registered as a clinical trial and conducted in China. A total of around 35 samples underwent TCR sequencing: 13 from persistent and roughly 20 from newly diagnosed Graves' disease patients. In the clinical cohort, patients with persistent Graves' disease had used antithyroid drugs for an average of roughly ten years. Results and caveats for the whole study, not just this receptor: The authors noted that the small sample size was a limitation that may lower accuracy. Compared with newly diagnosed patients, persistent Graves' disease patients had lower TCR Shannon entropy and fewer highly expanded clones, which suggests clonal expansion. TRBV28, TRBJ1-2 and TRBJ2-5 were preferentially used in persistent disease, while TRBV20-1 and TRBJ2-1 were favored in newly diagnosed disease. Patients with persistent disease shared more public clonotypes (about 2,900) than newly diagnosed patients did (about 970). Only the TCR beta chain was sequenced and analyzed. Peripheral blood alone was examined, since thyroid tissue, which constituted the primary lesion, could not be accessed.

The library came from multiplex PCR. The data were produced on an Illumina HiSeq 4000. To build TCR beta libraries, CDR3 regions were amplified by Arm-PCR using iRepertoire HTBI primers. PCR products were gel purified before sequencing. The paper's data handling went like this. Gene usage analysis of CDR3 amino acid clonotypes used the 50 to 70 TRBV and around 14 TRBJ segments found across samples. COPE and FqMerger were used to merge filtered high-quality paired reads into contigs. BLAST was used to align contigs to the IMGT TRBV, TRBD and TRBJ reference genes, and CDR3 was defined following IMGT. Any clonotype with a frequency above 0.1% was counted as a highly expanded clone. Shannon entropy served as the measure of repertoire diversity, while the Gini coefficient captured V-J evenness. A clonotype found in more than one individual was treated as public. TCRdb reprocessing: public reads trimmed at Q25 with fastp, clones called with MiXCR, in-frame beta chains kept. Every entry covers one CDR3 protein and lists the most common genes and DNA from its rows. These V and J calls derive from TCRdb rather than the authors' analysis. Present in this sample are roughly 400,000 distinct CDR3 sequences, roughly 23% of which were seen just once. The top ten clones comprise roughly an eighth of the sample.

The time point label of this sample denotes: persistent/refractory GD, antithyroid drugs over 5 years with positive TRAb. RNA was extracted from PBMCs in TRIzol for both TCR sequencing and RNA sequencing. Graves' disease was diagnosed according to American Thyroid Association guidelines. Patients for the study were recruited at an endocrinology department in Xi'an, China. From each patient, around 8.3 milliliters of peripheral blood was collected into an EDTA anticoagulant tube. Ficoll Paque Plus density gradient separation was used to isolate PBMCs, and no additional T cell sorting was done. An Agilent 2100 Bioanalyzer and agarose gel were used to check RNA quality, and a NanoDrop 2000 was used to measure RNA concentration. The CDR3 runs 13 residues from the cysteine to the phenylalanine. The sequence is cut down to CDR3 DNA, 39 bases in frame from base 1. CDR1 SNHLY and CDR2 FYNNEI were looked up in the germline V gene. Trimming costs V 5 bases and J 2 bases, and their ends lie 10 bases apart.

This clonotype was recorded many times. No antigen is known for it. Base qualities were left out, and no much larger clone turns up one base away. The origin of this receptor is a female donor with Graves disease. The V and J genes are TRBV2 and TRBJ2-7; too little of a D gene remains to name it. The sample in question was peripheral blood mononuclear cells (PBMCs), obtained when the disease was refractory, from a patient treated with antithyroid drugs. The DNA sequence follows: TGTGCCAGCAGTCCCCAGAGAACCTACGAGCAGTACTTC. The resulting protein is CASSPQRTYEQYF.